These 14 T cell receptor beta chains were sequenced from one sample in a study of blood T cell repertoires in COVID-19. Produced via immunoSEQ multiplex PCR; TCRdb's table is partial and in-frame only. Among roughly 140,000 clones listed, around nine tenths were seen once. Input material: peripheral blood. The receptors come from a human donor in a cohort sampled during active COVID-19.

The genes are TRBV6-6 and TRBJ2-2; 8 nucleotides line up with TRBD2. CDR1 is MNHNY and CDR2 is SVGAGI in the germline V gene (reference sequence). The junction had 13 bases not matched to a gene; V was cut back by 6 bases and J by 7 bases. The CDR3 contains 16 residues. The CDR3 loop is CASSSPSRGAIGELFF. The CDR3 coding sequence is TGTGCCAGCAGCTCCCCGTCGCGGGGGGCAATCGGGGAGCTGTTTTTT.

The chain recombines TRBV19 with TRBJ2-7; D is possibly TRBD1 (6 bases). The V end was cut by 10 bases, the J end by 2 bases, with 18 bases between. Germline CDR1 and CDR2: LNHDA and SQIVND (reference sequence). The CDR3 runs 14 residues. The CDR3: CATQPGQGTYEQYF. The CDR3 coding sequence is TGTGCCACCCAGCCGGGACAAGGCACCTACGAGCAGTACTTC.

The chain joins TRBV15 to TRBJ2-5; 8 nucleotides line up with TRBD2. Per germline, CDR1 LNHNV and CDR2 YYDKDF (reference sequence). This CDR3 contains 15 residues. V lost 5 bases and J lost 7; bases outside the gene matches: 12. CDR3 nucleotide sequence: TGTGCCACCAGCGGAAGCGGGAGCCGGGTGTGGACCCAGTACTTC. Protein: CATSGSGSRVWTQYF.

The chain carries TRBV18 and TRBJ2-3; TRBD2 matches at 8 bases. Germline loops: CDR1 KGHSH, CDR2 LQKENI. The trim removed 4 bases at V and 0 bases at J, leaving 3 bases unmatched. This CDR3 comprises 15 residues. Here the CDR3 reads CASSRSGRSTDTQYF. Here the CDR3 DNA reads TGTGCCAGCTCACGGAGCGGGAGAAGCACAGATACGCAGTATTTT.

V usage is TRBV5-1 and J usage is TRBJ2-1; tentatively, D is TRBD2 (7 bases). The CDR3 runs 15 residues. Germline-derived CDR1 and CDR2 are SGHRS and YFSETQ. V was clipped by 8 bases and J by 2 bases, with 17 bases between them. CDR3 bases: TGCGCCAGAAAATTACGGGGGGCAGCCTACAATGAGCAGTTCTTC. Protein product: CARKLRGAAYNEQFF.

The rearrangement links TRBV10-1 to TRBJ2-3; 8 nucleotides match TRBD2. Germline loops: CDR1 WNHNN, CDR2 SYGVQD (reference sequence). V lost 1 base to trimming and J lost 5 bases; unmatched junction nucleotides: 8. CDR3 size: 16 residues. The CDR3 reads CASSEFRSGSQDTQYF. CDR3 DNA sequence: TGCGCCAGCAGTGAGTTTCGGAGCGGGAGTCAAGATACGCAGTATTTT.

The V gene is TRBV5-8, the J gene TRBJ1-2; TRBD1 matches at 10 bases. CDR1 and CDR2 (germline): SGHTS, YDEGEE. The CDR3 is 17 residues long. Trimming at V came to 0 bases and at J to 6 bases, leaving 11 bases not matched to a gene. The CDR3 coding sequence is TGTGCCAGCAGCTTGGGACAGGGGGCCTTTGGGAGTCATGGCTACACCTTC. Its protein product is CASSLGQGAFGSHGYTF.

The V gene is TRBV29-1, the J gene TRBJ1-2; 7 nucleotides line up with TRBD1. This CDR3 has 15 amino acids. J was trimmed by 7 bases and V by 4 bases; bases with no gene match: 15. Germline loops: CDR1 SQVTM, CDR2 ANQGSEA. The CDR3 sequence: CSVVSYRDRTFGYTF. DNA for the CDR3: TGCAGCGTTGTCTCGTACAGGGACAGAACTTTTGGCTACACCTTC.

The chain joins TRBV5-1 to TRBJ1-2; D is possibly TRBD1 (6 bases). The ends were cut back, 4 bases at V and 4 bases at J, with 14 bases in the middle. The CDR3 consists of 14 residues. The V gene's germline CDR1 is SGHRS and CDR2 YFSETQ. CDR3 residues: CASSAEQGLYGYTF. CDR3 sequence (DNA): TGCGCCAGCAGCGCCGAACAGGGCCTCTATGGCTACACCTTC.

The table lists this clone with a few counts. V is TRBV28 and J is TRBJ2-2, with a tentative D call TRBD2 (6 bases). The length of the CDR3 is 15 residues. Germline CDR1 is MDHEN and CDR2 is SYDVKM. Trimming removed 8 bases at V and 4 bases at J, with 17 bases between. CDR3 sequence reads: CASGEAGSVTGELFF. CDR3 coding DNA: TGTGCCAGCGGAGAGGCGGGATCCGTCACCGGGGAGCTGTTTTTT.

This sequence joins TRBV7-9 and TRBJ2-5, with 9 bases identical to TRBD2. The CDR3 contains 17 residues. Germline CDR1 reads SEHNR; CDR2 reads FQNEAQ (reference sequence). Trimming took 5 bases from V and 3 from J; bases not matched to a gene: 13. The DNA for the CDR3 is TGTGCCAGCAGCCCTCACCGGGTTGTAGCGGGGGAAGAGACCCAGTACTTC. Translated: CASSPHRVVAGEETQYF.

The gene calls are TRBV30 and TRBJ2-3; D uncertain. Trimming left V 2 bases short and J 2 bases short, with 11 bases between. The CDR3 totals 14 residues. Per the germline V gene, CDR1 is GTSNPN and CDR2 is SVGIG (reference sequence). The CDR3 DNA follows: TGTGCCTGGAGTTCGGCGGTCTTCACAGATACGCAGTATTTT. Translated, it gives CAWSSAVFTDTQYF.

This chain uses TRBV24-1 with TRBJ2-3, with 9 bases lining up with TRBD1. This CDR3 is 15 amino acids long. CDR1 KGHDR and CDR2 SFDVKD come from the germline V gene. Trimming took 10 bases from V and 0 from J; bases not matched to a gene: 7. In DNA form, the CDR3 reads TGTGCCACAGATGACAGGGGGTTTAGCACAGATACGCAGTATTTT. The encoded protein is CATDDRGFSTDTQYF.

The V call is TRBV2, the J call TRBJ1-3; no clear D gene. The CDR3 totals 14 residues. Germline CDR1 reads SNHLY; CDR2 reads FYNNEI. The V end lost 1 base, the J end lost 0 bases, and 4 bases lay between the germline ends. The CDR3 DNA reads TGTGCCAGCAGTGAAGGGAGCTCTGGAAACACCATATATTTT. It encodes CASSEGSSGNTIYF.